This entry features one TCR beta chain sequence. The entry originates in a study of siplizumab effects on memory and regulatory T cells. Assays examined 95,000 to 100,000 TCR templates per sample. TCRdb keeps only in-frame clones here, not all; method: immunoSEQ multiplex PCR. Found here are about 120,000 clones, around 95% of them singletons; the top ten hold over 0.15%. Trimming stripped 2 bases from V and 0 bases from J, with 15 bases between. CDR3 length equals 16 residues. Germline CDR1 and CDR2: SGHRS and YFSETQ. The sample taken for sequencing was non-Treg CD4+ T cells sorted from blood. The rearrangement uses TRBV5-1 and TRBJ2-7, with D possibly being TRBD2 (5 bases). This sequence was found in a human donor in good health. The CDR3: CASSFPERTFSYEQYF. The DNA of the CDR3 is TGCGCCAGCAGCTTTCCAGAGAGGACTTTCTCCTACGAGCAGTACTTC. Together with reference TRBV5-1 and TRBJ2-7, the CDR3 gives the full variable domain: KAGVTQTPRYLIKTRGQQVTLSCSPISGHRSVSWYQQTPGQGLQFLFEYFSETQRNKGNFPGRFSGRQFSNSRSEMNVSTLELGDSALYLCASSFPERTFSYEQYFGPGTRLTVT.